This T cell receptor (beta chain) came from a study of high-grade serous ovarian cancer treatment subgroups. Points from the study as a whole: Repertoire similarity ranged roughly 0.11 to 0.8 between tumors of one patient.

As concerns this clone: Antigen specificity is unknown.

Assay: immunoSEQ multiplex PCR; the TCRdb copy retains only in-frame clones and omits some. Found here are 25,000 to 30,000 clones, around 80% of them singletons; the top ten hold 2.1%. The tumor samples were collected prior to definitive surgery or chemotherapy. Germline V gives CDR1 MDHEN, CDR2 SYDVKM. This CDR3 is built from 19 residues. V lost 2 bases and J lost 2, with 24 bases in between. The sequence derives from a human donor with high-grade serous ovarian cancer. This chain uses TRBV28 with TRBJ1-2, with D tentatively TRBD1 (6 bases). The sequenced sample was tumor tissue. In nucleotides, the CDR3 is TGTGCCAGCAGTTTACCCGGCGGGGGGCGCGGGGTAGGCAACTATGGCTACACCTTC. Its translation is CASSLPGGGRGVGNYGYTF.